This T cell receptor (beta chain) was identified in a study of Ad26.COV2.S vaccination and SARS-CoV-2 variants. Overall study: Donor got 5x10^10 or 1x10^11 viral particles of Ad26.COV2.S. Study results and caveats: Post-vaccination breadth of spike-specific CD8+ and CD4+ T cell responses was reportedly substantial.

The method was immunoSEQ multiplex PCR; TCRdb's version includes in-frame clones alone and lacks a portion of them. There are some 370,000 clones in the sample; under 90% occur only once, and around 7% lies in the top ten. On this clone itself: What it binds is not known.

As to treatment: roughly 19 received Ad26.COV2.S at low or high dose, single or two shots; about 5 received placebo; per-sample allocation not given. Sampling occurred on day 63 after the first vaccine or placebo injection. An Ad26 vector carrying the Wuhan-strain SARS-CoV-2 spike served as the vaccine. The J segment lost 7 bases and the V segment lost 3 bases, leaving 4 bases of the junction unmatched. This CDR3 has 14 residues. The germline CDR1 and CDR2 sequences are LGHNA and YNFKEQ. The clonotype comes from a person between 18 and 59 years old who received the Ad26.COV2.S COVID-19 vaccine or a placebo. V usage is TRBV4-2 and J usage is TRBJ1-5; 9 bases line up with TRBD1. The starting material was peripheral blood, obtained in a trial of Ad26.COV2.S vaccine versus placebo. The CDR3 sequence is CASSQEDRGQPQHF. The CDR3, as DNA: TGTGCCAGCAGCCAGGAGGACAGGGGACAGCCCCAGCATTTT.